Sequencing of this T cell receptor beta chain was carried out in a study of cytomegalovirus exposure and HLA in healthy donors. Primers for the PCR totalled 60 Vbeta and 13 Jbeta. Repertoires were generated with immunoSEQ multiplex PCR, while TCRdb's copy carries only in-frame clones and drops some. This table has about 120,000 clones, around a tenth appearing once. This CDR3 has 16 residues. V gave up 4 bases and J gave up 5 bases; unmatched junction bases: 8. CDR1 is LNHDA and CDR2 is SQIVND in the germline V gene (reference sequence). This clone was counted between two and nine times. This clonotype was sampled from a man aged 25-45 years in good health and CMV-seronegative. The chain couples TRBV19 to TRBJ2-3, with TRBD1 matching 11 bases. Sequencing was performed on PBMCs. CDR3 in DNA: TGTGCCAGTAGTACCTCCGGGACAGGGGGTAGAGATACGCAGTATTTT. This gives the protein CASSTSGTGGRDTQYF.